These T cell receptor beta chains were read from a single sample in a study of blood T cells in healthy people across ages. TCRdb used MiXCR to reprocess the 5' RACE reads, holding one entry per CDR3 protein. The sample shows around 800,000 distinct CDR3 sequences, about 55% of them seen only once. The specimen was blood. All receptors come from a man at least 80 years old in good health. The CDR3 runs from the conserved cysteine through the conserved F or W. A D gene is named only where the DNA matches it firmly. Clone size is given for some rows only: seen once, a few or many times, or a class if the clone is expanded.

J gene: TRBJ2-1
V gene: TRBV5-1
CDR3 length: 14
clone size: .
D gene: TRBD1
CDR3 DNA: TGCGCCAGCCAGGACAGGGGGGTTGACAATGAGCAGTTCTTC
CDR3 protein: CASQDRGVDNEQFF

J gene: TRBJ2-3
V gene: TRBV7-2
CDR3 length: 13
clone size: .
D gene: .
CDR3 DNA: TGTGCCAGCAGCTTCGGGGCGCCCAGATACGCGTATTTT
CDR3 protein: CASSFGAPRYAYF

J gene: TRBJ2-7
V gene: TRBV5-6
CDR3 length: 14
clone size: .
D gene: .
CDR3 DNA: TGTGCCAGCAGCTTGCTGCCCAGGGAGGACGAGCAGTACTTC
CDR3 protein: CASSLLPREDEQYF

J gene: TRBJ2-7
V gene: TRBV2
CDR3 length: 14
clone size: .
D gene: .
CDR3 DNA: TGCGCCAGCACCTCGACAGGCGGATCCTACGAGCAGTACTTC
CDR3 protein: CASTSTGGSYEQYF

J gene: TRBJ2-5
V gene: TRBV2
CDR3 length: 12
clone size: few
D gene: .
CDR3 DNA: TGTGCCAGCAGGGAGGGCCAAGAGACCCAGTACTTC
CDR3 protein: CASREGQETQYF

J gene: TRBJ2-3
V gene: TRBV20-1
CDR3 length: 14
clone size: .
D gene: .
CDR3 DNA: TGCAGTGCTAGAAGCTGGATGGGCACAGATACGCAGTATTTT
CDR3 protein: CSARSWMGTDTQYF

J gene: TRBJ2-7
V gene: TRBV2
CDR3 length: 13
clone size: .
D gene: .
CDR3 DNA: TGTGCCAGCGGACCAGTCTCCCTCGGTGAGCAGTACTTC
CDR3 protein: CASGPVSLGEQYF

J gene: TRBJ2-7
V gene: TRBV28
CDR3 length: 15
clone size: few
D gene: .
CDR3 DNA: TGTGCCAGCAGTTCCCAGGGGGCGGGAGACTACGAGCAGTACTTC
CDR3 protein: CASSSQGAGDYEQYF

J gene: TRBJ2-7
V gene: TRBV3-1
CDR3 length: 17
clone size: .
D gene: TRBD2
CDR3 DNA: TGTGCCAGCAGCCAACGGCCAGGACTAGCGGGAACCTACGAGCAGTACTTC
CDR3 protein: CASSQRPGLAGTYEQYF

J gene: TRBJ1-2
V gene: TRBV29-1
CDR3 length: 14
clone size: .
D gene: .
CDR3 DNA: TGCAGCATAGGGACATTCGCCGCCAACTATGGCTACACCTTC
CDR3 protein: CSIGTFAANYGYTF

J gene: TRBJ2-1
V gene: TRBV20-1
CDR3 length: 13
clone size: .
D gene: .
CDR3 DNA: TGCAGTGCCCGGCAGTTATCCTACAATGAGCAGTTCTTC
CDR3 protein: CSARQLSYNEQFF

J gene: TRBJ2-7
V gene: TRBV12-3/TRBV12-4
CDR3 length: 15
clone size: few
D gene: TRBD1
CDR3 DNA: TGTGCCAGCAGCACCCGGACAGGTGGGGCTTACGAGCAGTACTTC
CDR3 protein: CASSTRTGGAYEQYF

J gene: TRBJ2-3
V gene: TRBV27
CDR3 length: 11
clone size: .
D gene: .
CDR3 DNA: TGTGTTTCGGCAAGCACAGATACGCAGTATTTT
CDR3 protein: CVSASTDTQYF

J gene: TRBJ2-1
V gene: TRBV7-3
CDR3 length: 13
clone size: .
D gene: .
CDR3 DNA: TGTGCCGGCAGCCTCGGGACGGGCAATGAGCAGTTCTTC
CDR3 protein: CAGSLGTGNEQFF

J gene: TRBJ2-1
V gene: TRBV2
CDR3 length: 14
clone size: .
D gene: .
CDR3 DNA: TGTGCCAGCAGTGAAACTAGTTCCTACAATGAGCAGTTCTTC
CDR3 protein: CASSETSSYNEQFF

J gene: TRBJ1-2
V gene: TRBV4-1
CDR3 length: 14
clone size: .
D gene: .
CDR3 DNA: TGCGCCAGCAGCTCCCCGGGTGGGGGGCGAGGCTACACCTTC
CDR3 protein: CASSSPGGGRGYTF

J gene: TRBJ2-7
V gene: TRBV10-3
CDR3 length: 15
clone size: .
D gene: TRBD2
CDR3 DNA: TGTGCCATCAGTGGGACTAGCGGGAGGGCCCCCGAGCAGTACTTC
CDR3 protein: CAISGTSGRAPEQYF

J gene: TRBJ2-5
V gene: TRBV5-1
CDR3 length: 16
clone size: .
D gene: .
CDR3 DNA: TGCGCCAGCAGCTTGGTTTCAGGGCCACCTGGAGAGACCCAGTACTTC
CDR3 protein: CASSLVSGPPGETQYF

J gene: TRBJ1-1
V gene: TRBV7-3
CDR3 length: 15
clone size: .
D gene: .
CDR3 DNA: TGTGCCAGCAGCTTACCCGGGGTGAGGAACACTGAAGCTTTCTTT
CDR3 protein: CASSLPGVRNTEAFF

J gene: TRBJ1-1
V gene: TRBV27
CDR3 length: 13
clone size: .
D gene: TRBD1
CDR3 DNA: TGTGCCAGCAGTCCACGCGACAGGGTTCGAGCTTTCTTT
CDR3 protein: CASSPRDRVRAFF

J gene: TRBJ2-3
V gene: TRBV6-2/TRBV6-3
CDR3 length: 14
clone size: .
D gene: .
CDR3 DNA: TGTGCCAGCAGTTACTCGGCGCCTATCAGATACGCGTATTTT
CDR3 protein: CASSYSAPIRYAYF

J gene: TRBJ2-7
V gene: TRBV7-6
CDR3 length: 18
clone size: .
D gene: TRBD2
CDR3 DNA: TGTGCCAGCAGTCAGGGGACTAGCGGGAGCTTTCATGGGGGCGAGCAGTACTTC
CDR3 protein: CASSQGTSGSFHGGEQYF

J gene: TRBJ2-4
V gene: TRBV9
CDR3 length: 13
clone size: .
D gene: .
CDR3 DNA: TGTGCCAGCAGCGTAGCATCGGATTACGGGCAGTACTTC
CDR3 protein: CASSVASDYGQYF

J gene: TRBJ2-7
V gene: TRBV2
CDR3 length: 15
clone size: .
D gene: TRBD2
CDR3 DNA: TGTGCCACCAGGGGACTAGCGGGAGAAGCGGGCGAGCAGTACTTC
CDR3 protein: CATRGLAGEAGEQYF

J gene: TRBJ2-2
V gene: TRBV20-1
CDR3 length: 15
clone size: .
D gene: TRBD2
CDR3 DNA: TGCAGTGCTATACGACTAGCGGGACTTGCCGGGGAGCTGTTTTTT
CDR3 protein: CSAIRLAGLAGELFF

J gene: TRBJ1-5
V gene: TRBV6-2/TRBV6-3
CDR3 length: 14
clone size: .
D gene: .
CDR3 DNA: TGTGCCAGCAGTTCGGGACGCACTGGGCAGCCCCAGCATTTT
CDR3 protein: CASSSGRTGQPQHF

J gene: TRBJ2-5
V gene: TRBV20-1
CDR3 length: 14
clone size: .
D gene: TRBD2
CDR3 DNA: TGCAGTGCTAGCCAGGGGACTAGCCGGCGTGAGCAGTACTTC
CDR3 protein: CSASQGTSRREQYF

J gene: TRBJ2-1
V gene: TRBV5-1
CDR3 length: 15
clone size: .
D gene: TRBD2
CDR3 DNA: TGCGCCAGCAGCTTGCCTAGCGGGGACTACAATGAGCAGTTCTTC
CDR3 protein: CASSLPSGDYNEQFF

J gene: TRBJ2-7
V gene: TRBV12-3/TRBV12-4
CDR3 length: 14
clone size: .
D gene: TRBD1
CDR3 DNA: TGTGCCAGCGATATCGGCAGGGGGTCGGGCGAGCAGTACTTC
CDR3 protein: CASDIGRGSGEQYF

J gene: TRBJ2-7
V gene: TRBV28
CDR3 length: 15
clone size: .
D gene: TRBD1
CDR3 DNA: TGTGCCAGCAGTTTTGTAGGACAGGGGGCCAACGAGCAGTACTTC
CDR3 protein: CASSFVGQGANEQYF

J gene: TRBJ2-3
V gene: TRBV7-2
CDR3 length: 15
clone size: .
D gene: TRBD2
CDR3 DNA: TGTGCCAGCAGCCCAGGCGGGAGCAGCACAGATACGCAGTATTTT
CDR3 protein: CASSPGGSSTDTQYF

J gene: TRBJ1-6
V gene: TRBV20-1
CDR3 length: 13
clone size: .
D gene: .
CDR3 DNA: TGCAGTGCTAAGCAGGGAGATGGTTCACCCCTCCACTTT
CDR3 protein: CSAKQGDGSPLHF

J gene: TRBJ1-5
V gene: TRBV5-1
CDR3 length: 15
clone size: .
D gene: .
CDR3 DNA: TGCGCCAGCAGCTTGGAGGGGGGCCACAATCAGCCCCAGCATTTT
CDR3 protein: CASSLEGGHNQPQHF

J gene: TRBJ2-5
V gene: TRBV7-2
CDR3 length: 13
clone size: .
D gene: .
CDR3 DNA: TGTGCCAGCAGCCCGCGACGGGAAGAGACCCAGTACTTC
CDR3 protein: CASSPRREETQYF

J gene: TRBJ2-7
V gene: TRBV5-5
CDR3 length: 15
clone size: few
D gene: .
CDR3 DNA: TGTGCCAGCAGCCAGCAGGCAGCGACCCCCTACGAGCAGTACTTC
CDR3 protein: CASSQQAATPYEQYF

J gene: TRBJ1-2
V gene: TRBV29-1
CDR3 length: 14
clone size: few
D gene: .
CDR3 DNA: TGCAGCGTTGCACCCAGGGACGTCAACTATGGCTACACCTTC
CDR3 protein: CSVAPRDVNYGYTF

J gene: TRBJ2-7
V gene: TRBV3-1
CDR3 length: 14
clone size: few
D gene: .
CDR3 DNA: TGTGCCAGCAGCCAAGGGAGCGGGTCGTATGAGCAGTACTTC
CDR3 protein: CASSQGSGSYEQYF

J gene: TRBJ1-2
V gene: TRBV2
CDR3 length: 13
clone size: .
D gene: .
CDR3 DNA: TGTGCCAGCAGTTACGTCGCGAGTAGAGGCTACACCTTC
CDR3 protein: CASSYVASRGYTF

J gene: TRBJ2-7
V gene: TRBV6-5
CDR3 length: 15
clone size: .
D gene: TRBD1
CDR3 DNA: TGTGCCAGCAGTTACTCGGGGACAGGGCCCACCGAGCAGTACTTC
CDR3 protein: CASSYSGTGPTEQYF

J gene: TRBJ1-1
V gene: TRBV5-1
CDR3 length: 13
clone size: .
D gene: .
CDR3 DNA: TGCGCCAGCAGCCAAAGAAACGGTGCTGAAGCTTTCTTT
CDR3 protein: CASSQRNGAEAFF

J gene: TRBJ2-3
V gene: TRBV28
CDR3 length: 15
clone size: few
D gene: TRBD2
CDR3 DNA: TGTGCCAGCAGTCCGACTAGCGGGGGCACAGATACGCAGTATTTT
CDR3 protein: CASSPTSGGTDTQYF

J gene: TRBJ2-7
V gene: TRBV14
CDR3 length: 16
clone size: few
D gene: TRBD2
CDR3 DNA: TGTGCCAGCAGCCAAGATCGGACTAGCGGCTCCTACGAGCAGTACTTC
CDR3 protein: CASSQDRTSGSYEQYF

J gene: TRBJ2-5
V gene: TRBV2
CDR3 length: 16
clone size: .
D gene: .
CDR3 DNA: TGTGCCAGCGTAGCCGGGACCCAAGCAGGAAGGGAGACCCAGTACTTC
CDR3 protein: CASVAGTQAGRETQYF

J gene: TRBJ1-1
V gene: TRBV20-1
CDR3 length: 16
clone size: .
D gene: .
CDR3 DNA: TGCAGTGCTAGAGTCCCAGGCGGACAATTCTCCACTGAAGCTTTCTTT
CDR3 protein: CSARVPGGQFSTEAFF

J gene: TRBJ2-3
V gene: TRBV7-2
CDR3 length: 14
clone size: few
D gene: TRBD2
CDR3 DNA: TGTGCCAGCAGCTTTAGCGGGACCACAGATACGCAGTATTTT
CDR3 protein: CASSFSGTTDTQYF

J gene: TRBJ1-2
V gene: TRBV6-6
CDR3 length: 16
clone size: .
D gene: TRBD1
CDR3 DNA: TGTGCCAACAGTCCTTCTGGGACAGGGGGCTTGGCTGGCTACACCTTC
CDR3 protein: CANSPSGTGGLAGYTF

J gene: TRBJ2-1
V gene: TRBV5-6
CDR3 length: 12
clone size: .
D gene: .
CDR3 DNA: TGTGCCAGCAGCTTCATCAGCAATGAGCAGTTCTTC
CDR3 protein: CASSFISNEQFF

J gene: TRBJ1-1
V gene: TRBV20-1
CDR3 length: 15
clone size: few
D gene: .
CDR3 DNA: TGCAGTGCTAGAGGTAGCCGGGGTTGGTACACTGAAGCTTTCTTT
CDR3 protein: CSARGSRGWYTEAFF

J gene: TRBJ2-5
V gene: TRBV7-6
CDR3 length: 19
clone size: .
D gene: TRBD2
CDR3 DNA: TGTGCCAGCAGCTTAGCAGGGGACGGGTCACTAGCGGCTCACAATGAGCAGTACTTC
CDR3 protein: CASSLAGDGSLAAHNEQYF

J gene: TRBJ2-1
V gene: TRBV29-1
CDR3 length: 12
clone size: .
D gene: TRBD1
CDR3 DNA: TGCAGCGTCCGTACAGGGGGGAATGAGCAGTTCTTC
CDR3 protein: CSVRTGGNEQFF

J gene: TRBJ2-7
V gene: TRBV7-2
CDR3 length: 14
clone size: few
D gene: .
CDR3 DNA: TGTGCCAGCAGCTCCCCCTTCCAGGGCAACGAGCAGTACTTC
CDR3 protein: CASSSPFQGNEQYF

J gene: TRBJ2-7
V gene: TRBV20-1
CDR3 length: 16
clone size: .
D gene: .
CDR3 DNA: TGCAGTGCTAGATCCACTGTTGGGACCACGGTCTGGGAGCAGTACTTC
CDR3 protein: CSARSTVGTTVWEQYF

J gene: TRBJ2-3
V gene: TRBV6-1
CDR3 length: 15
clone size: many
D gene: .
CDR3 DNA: TGTGCCAGCAGTGAACCTACAGGCCACCACAGATACGCGTATTTT
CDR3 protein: CASSEPTGHHRYAYF

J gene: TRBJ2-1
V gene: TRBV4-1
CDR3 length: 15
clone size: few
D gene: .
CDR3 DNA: TGCGCCAGCAGCCAAGATTGGCCCCTAGGGAATGAGCAGTTCTTC
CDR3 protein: CASSQDWPLGNEQFF

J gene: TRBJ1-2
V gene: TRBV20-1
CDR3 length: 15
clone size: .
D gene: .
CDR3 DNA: TGCAGTGCTAAATTGCAGGGAGGGGGTGACTATGGCTACACCTTC
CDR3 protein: CSAKLQGGGDYGYTF

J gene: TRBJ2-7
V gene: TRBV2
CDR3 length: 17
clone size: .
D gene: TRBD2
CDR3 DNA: TGTGCCAGCAGTGTTCCTAGCGGGAGGTTACCCTCCTACGAGCAGTACTTC
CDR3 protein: CASSVPSGRLPSYEQYF